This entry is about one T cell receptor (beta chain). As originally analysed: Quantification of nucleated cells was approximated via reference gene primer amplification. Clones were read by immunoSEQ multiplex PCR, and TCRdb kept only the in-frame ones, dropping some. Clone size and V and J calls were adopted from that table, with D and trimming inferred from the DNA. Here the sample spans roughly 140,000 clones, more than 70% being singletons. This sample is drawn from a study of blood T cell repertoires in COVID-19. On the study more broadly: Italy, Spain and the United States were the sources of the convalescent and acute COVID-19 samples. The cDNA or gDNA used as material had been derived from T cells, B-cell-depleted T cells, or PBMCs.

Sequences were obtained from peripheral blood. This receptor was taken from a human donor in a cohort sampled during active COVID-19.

The CDR3, as DNA: TGTGCCAGCAGTTTTAGTCACCTTTTGAACACCGGGGAGCTGTTTTTT. Translated, it gives CASSFSHLLNTGELFF. The chain carries TRBV27 and TRBJ2-2; no clear D gene. V was cut by 3 bases and J by 1 base, with 12 bases left in between. CDR3 length equals 16 residues. The V gene's germline CDR1 is MNHEY and CDR2 SMNVEV (reference sequence).